The rows below give T cell receptor beta chains drawn from one sample of a study of siplizumab effects on memory and regulatory T cells. Assay: immunoSEQ multiplex PCR; the TCRdb copy retains only in-frame clones and omits some. The sample shows about 85,000 clones, 85% to 95% of them seen only once. Sequenced sample: CD8+ T cells sorted from blood. These receptor sequences come from a human donor in good health. CDR3s include the opening cysteine and the closing phenylalanine or tryptophan. Each record gives: V gene, D gene, clone size, J gene, CDR3 DNA, CDR3 protein. The D gene is left open where the match is weak. Part of the rows lack a size; the others show once, few, many or a class for expanded clones.

V gene: TRBV9
D gene: TRBD2
clone size: -
J gene: TRBJ2-1
CDR3 DNA: TGTGCCAGCAGCGGACGGACTAGCGGGAGGGTTGAGCAGTTCTTC
CDR3 protein: CASSGRTSGRVEQFF

V gene: TRBV9
D gene: -
clone size: -
J gene: TRBJ2-2
CDR3 DNA: TGTGCCAGCAGCGTATCCAGGATTAACACCGGGGAGCTGTTTTTT
CDR3 protein: CASSVSRINTGELFF

V gene: TRBV5-6
D gene: -
clone size: -
J gene: TRBJ1-6
CDR3 DNA: TGTGCCAGCAGCCCCCGTCGGCATCTAATGACCCTCCACTTT
CDR3 protein: CASSPRRHLMTLHF

V gene: TRBV19
D gene: -
clone size: once
J gene: TRBJ2-2
CDR3 DNA: TGTGCCAGTAGTATACAGAACACCGGGGAGCTGTTTTTT
CDR3 protein: CASSIQNTGELFF

V gene: TRBV2
D gene: TRBD2
clone size: -
J gene: TRBJ2-1
CDR3 DNA: TGTGCCAGCAGACTGGGGACTAGCGGAGACAATGAGCAGTTCTTC
CDR3 protein: CASRLGTSGDNEQFF

V gene: TRBV6-1
D gene: TRBD2
clone size: -
J gene: TRBJ2-2
CDR3 DNA: TGTGCCAGCAGTGAAGCTAGCGGGAGGCTAAGGAACACCGGGGAGCTGTTTTTT
CDR3 protein: CASSEASGRLRNTGELFF

V gene: TRBV21-1
D gene: -
clone size: -
J gene: TRBJ1-3
CDR3 DNA: TGTGCCAGCAGCAATTGTTGGACAGGGGAGTATCGGTCTGGAAACACCATATATTTT
CDR3 protein: CASSNCWTGEYRSGNTIYF

V gene: TRBV10-3
D gene: -
clone size: -
J gene: TRBJ2-5
CDR3 DNA: TGTGCCATCAGTGACCCGGGGGAGGGGGAGCAAGAGACCCAGTACTTC
CDR3 protein: CAISDPGEGEQETQYF

V gene: TRBV19
D gene: TRBD2
clone size: once
J gene: TRBJ2-1
CDR3 DNA: TGTGCCAGTTCACCTAGCGGGAGCTCCTACAATGAGCAGTTCTTC
CDR3 protein: CASSPSGSSYNEQFF

V gene: TRBV2
D gene: -
clone size: once
J gene: TRBJ1-3
CDR3 DNA: TGTGCCAGCAGTGAAGAGGCCAGGCCGCCAGGAAACACCATATATTTT
CDR3 protein: CASSEEARPPGNTIYF

V gene: TRBV9
D gene: -
clone size: -
J gene: TRBJ2-3
CDR3 DNA: TGTGCCAGCAGCGTTCCTGAGGGCAGCGACACAGATACGCAGTATTTT
CDR3 protein: CASSVPEGSDTDTQYF

V gene: TRBV7-9
D gene: -
clone size: -
J gene: TRBJ2-1
CDR3 DNA: TGTGCCAGCAGCTTGGGTCCTGAGCAGTTCTTC
CDR3 protein: CASSLGPEQFF

V gene: TRBV10-1
D gene: -
clone size: -
J gene: TRBJ1-3
CDR3 DNA: TGCGCCAGCAGTGAGTCGACGGGGAACACCATATATTTT
CDR3 protein: CASSESTGNTIYF

V gene: TRBV7-9
D gene: -
clone size: -
J gene: TRBJ2-1
CDR3 DNA: TGTGCCAGCAGCTTACCTGACGGATACAATGAGCAGTTCTTC
CDR3 protein: CASSLPDGYNEQFF

V gene: TRBV19
D gene: TRBD2
clone size: -
J gene: TRBJ2-1
CDR3 DNA: TGTGCCAGTAGTATAGATGGGACTAGCGGGAGGGAGAGTGAGCAGTTCTTC
CDR3 protein: CASSIDGTSGRESEQFF

V gene: TRBV6-1
D gene: -
clone size: -
J gene: TRBJ2-5
CDR3 DNA: TGTGCCAGCAGTGGGCGGATGGTGGAGACCCAGTACTTC
CDR3 protein: CASSGRMVETQYF

V gene: TRBV4-2
D gene: TRBD1
clone size: -
J gene: TRBJ1-1
CDR3 DNA: TGTGCCAGCAGCCAAGAGACAGGGGTCTCTGAAGCTTTCTTT
CDR3 protein: CASSQETGVSEAFF

V gene: TRBV13
D gene: -
clone size: -
J gene: TRBJ2-4
CDR3 DNA: TGTGCCAGCAGCGCTGACAGGGCCAAAAACATTCAGTACTTC
CDR3 protein: CASSADRAKNIQYF

V gene: TRBV6-6
D gene: TRBD2
clone size: -
J gene: TRBJ2-7
CDR3 DNA: TGTGCCAGCAGTCCGAGTTCGGGGGGTTACGAGCAGTACTTC
CDR3 protein: CASSPSSGGYEQYF

V gene: TRBV6-5
D gene: -
clone size: -
J gene: TRBJ2-7
CDR3 DNA: TGTGCCAGCAGGCCAGGGGCTCTCGACGAGCAGTACTTC
CDR3 protein: CASRPGALDEQYF

V gene: TRBV21-1
D gene: -
clone size: -
J gene: TRBJ2-5
CDR3 DNA: TGTGCCAGCAGCAAAGGAGGATTGTTCGGGGAGGAGACCCAGTACTTC
CDR3 protein: CASSKGGLFGEETQYF

V gene: TRBV25-1
D gene: -
clone size: -
J gene: TRBJ2-3
CDR3 DNA: TGTGCCAGCAGTGAGTCGGGGCGCCGGACAGATACGCAGTATTTT
CDR3 protein: CASSESGRRTDTQYF

V gene: TRBV19
D gene: -
clone size: -
J gene: TRBJ2-1
CDR3 DNA: TGTGCCAGTGGGGGTAGAGGCAATGAGCAGTTCTTC
CDR3 protein: CASGGRGNEQFF

V gene: TRBV28
D gene: -
clone size: -
J gene: TRBJ2-3
CDR3 DNA: TGTGCCAGCAGTTTTAGGGGGGCGGGCACAGATACGCAGTATTTT
CDR3 protein: CASSFRGAGTDTQYF

V gene: TRBV5-1
D gene: -
clone size: -
J gene: TRBJ1-1
CDR3 DNA: TGCGCCAGCAGGTCGGGTTTGGGCACTGAAGCTTTCTTT
CDR3 protein: CASRSGLGTEAFF